Below are 21 T cell receptor beta chains sequenced from a single sample in a study of technical replicates of blood from a handful of donors. The table came from immunoSEQ multiplex PCR; TCRdb's copy has only in-frame clones and leaves some out. The sample shows 15,000 to 20,000 clones, roughly 84% of them seen only once. The sample consisted of PBMCs. These receptors were obtained from a human donor in good health.

The CDR3 spells CASSTGGTSGISSFEQFF. The DNA for the CDR3 is TGTGCCAGCTCTACCGGGGGGACTAGCGGGATTTCCTCCTTTGAGCAGTTCTTC. V and J are TRBV2 and TRBJ2-1; 13 bases line up with TRBD2. V lost 8 bases to trimming and J lost 9 bases; unmatched junction nucleotides: 19. The CDR3 covers 18 residues. Germline lookup yields CDR1 SNHLY and CDR2 FYNNEI.

The V and J genes are TRBV30 and TRBJ1-3; tentatively, D is TRBD1 (6 bases). The ends were cut back, 1 base at V and 3 bases at J, with 16 bases in the middle. The length of the CDR3 is 16 residues. CDR1 and CDR2 (germline): GTSNPN, SVGIG (reference sequence). The CDR3 DNA reads TGTGCCTGGAGTGAGAATGCAGGGGTTATTGGAAACACCATATATTTT. It yields the protein CAWSENAGVIGNTIYF.

The CDR3 is CASSTDRAGNTIYF. The CDR3 region has the DNA TGTGCCAGCAGTACAGACAGGGCCGGAAACACCATATATTTT. The chain employs TRBV2 and TRBJ1-3; TRBD1 matches at 7 bases. V was clipped by 5 bases and J by 4 bases; unmatched bases: 5. The V gene's germline CDR1 is SNHLY and CDR2 FYNNEI. This CDR3 region has 14 residues.

The chain carries TRBV15 and TRBJ2-1, with 8 bases that match TRBD2. The CDR3 runs 14 residues. Germline V gives CDR1 LNHNV, CDR2 YYDKDF (reference sequence). V trimming: 7 bases; J trimming: 10 bases; junction bases outside the gene matches: 12. CDR3 amino acids: CATTQPDTSGEQFF. The CDR3 DNA follows: TGTGCCACCACACAACCAGACACTAGCGGAGAGCAGTTCTTC.

The rearrangement joins TRBV6-4 to TRBJ2-1, with TRBD2 identical over 12 bases. CDR3 length equals 15 residues. Germline V gives CDR1 MRHNA, CDR2 SNTAGT. Trimming at V came to 6 bases and at J to 5 bases, leaving 5 bases not matched to a gene. The CDR3 DNA follows: TGTGCCAGCAGCCCAGGACTAGCGGGAAACAATGAGCAGTTCTTC. This translates into CASSPGLAGNNEQFF.

The V call is TRBV30, the J call TRBJ1-2, with D uncertain. The CDR3 runs 12 residues. Deletions cut 1 base from V and 2 bases from J, with 5 bases between. Germline assignment: CDR1 GTSNPN and CDR2 SVGIG (reference sequence). CDR3: CAWSAGNYGYTF. The CDR3 DNA sequence: TGTGCCTGGAGTGCCGGGAACTATGGCTACACCTTC.

The chain has TRBV10-3 and TRBJ2-1; tentative D call: TRBD2 (8 bases). The CDR3 length is 18 residues. The germline V gene encodes CDR1 ENHRY and CDR2 SYGVKD. V was shortened by 0 bases and J by 9 bases, with 24 bases between the two germline ends. This CDR3 reads CAISESKGGATGGREQFF. The CDR3 region has the DNA TGTGCCATCAGTGAGTCGAAAGGGGGCGCGACGGGAGGGCGTGAGCAGTTCTTC.

V is TRBV13 and J is TRBJ1-2, with D possibly matching TRBD1 (6 bases). V lost 3 bases and J lost 0, with 8 bases in between. This CDR3 comprises 14 residues. CDR1 is PRHDT, CDR2 FYEKMQ, per germline (reference sequence). The CDR3 sequence: CASSLTGTNYGYTF. The CDR3 DNA sequence: TGTGCCAGCAGCTTGACAGGCACTAACTATGGCTACACCTTC.

V usage is TRBV19 and J usage is TRBJ2-5; 7 nucleotides agree with TRBD1. J was trimmed by 4 bases and V by 1 base; bases with no gene match: 0. The CDR3 totals 13 residues. Germline values: CDR1 LNHDA, CDR2 SQIVND (reference sequence). CDR3 loop: CASSIGTGETQYF. The CDR3 bases are TGTGCCAGTAGTATAGGGACAGGAGAGACCCAGTACTTC. Full variable domain (remainder filled in from reference TRBV19 and TRBJ2-5): DGGITQSPKYLFRKEGQNVTLSCEQNLNHDAMYWYRQDPGQGLRLIYYSQIVNDFQKGDIAEGYSVSREKKESFPLTVTSAQKNPTAFYLCASSIGTGETQYFGPGTRLLVL.

This sequence joins TRBV19 and TRBJ2-7; 7 nucleotides agree with TRBD2. The V segment lost 3 bases and the J segment 2 bases; nucleotides outside the gene matches: 7. Germline V gene sequence: CDR1 LNHDA, CDR2 SQIVND (reference sequence). The CDR3 sequence is 15 residues long. As DNA, the CDR3 is TGTGCCAGTAGTATGGAAGCGGGATCCCCCTACGAGCAGTACTTC. Residues: CASSMEAGSPYEQYF.

The genes are TRBV7-9 and TRBJ1-1, with unresolved D. This CDR3 region has 14 residues. Between the trimmed V and J ends, which lost 5 bases and 4 bases, there was a span of 14 bases. Germline lookup yields CDR1 SEHNR and CDR2 FQNEAQ (reference sequence). This CDR3 reads CASSPPGIGTEAFF. In DNA form, the CDR3 reads TGTGCCAGCAGCCCCCCGGGTATAGGCACTGAAGCTTTCTTT. The full variable domain, with the rest looked up from reference TRBV7-9 and TRBJ1-1, is DTGVSQNPRHKITKRGQNVTFRCDPISEHNRLYWYRQTLGQGPEFLTYFQNEAQLEKSRLLSDRFSAERPKGSFSTLEIQRTEQGDSAMYLCASSPPGIGTEAFFGQGTRLTVV.

V and J are TRBV5-6 and TRBJ2-3, with TRBD1 matching 9 bases. Germline-derived CDR1 and CDR2 are SGHDT and YYEEEE. CDR3 length: 14 amino acids. V was pared by 3 bases and J by 3 bases, with 2 bases of the junction left unmatched. The CDR3 DNA follows: TGTGCCAGCAGCTCGGGACAGGGTACAGATACGCAGTATTTT. Residues: CASSSGQGTDTQYF.

The chain has TRBV5-1 and TRBJ1-2; 9 bases map to TRBD1. Losses at the gene ends were 0 bases for V and 2 bases for J; bases not matched to a gene: 2. The length of the CDR3 is 15 residues. Germline-derived CDR1 and CDR2 are SGHRS and YFSETQ. This chain's CDR3 is CASSLEGQGNYGYTF. In nucleotides, the CDR3 is TGCGCCAGCAGCTTGGAGGGACAGGGAAACTATGGCTACACCTTC. The full variable domain, with the rest looked up from reference TRBV5-1 and TRBJ1-2, is KAGVTQTPRYLIKTRGQQVTLSCSPISGHRSVSWYQQTPGQGLQFLFEYFSETQRNKGNFPGRFSGRQFSNSRSEMNVSTLELGDSALYLCASSLEGQGNYGYTFGSGTRLTVV.

The CDR3 DNA reads as TGCGCCAGCAGCCACGACCGGACAGGGGAGAACTTCAATCAGCCCCAGCATTTT. It yields the protein CASSHDRTGENFNQPQHF. The chain carries TRBV4-1 and TRBJ1-5, with TRBD1 identical over 9 bases. J was trimmed by 3 bases and V by 3 bases; bases with no gene match: 12. CDR1 and CDR2 (germline): MGHRA, YSYEKL. CDR3 length: 18 amino acids.

The J gene is TRBJ2-2, the V gene TRBV19; 7 bases line up with TRBD1. There are 15 residues in the CDR3. J gave up 4 bases and V 5 bases, and 7 bases lay outside the gene matches. The germline V gene has CDR1 LNHDA and CDR2 SQIVND (reference sequence). The CDR3 sequence: CASSVHGTATGELFF. CDR3 DNA sequence: TGTGCCAGTAGTGTCCACGGGACAGCCACCGGGGAGCTGTTTTTT.

This clone was seen just once. The gene calls are TRBV28 and TRBJ1-2, with 7 bases matching TRBD1. The CDR3 consists of 16 residues. CDR1 and CDR2 (germline): MDHEN, SYDVKM. V shed 7 bases, J shed 7 bases, and the junction held 18 bases outside the gene matches. CDR3 sequence reads: CASIKGSGQPPGGYTF. CDR3 DNA sequence: TGTGCCAGCATAAAGGGATCGGGACAGCCGCCAGGTGGCTACACCTTC.

This chain links TRBV30 with TRBJ2-5, with D perhaps matching TRBD1 (6 bases). Trimming took 3 bases from V and 4 from J, leaving 21 bases between them. The CDR3 loop spans 16 amino acids. Germline values: CDR1 GTSNPN, CDR2 SVGIG (reference sequence). The DNA for the CDR3 is TGTGCCTGGAGAGGGGGTCGGGCAGGGAAAGGAGAGACCCAGTACTTC. Its protein is CAWRGGRAGKGETQYF.

CDR3 nucleotide sequence: TGTGCCAGCAGCTCGTCGGAGGGACGGGAGACCCAGTACTTC. Translated, it gives CASSSSEGRETQYF. The V gene is TRBV7-6, the J gene TRBJ2-5; D may be TRBD2 (6 bases). The CDR3 covers 14 residues. Germline CDR1 and CDR2: SGHVS and FNYEAQ. V was clipped by 4 bases and J by 5 bases, with 14 bases between them.

The V call is TRBV11-3, the J call TRBJ2-4; TRBD2 matches at 7 bases. Germline V CDR1 and CDR2: SGHNT, YENEEA. The CDR3 spans 13 residues. V lost 1 base and J lost 8; bases outside the gene matches: 2. The CDR3 bases are TGTGCCAGCAGCTTAGGGGAGGGCGACATTCAGTACTTC. Protein: CASSLGEGDIQYF.

J is TRBJ2-1 and V is TRBV25-1, with D possibly TRBD2 on 6 matching bases. Germline V gene lookup returns CDR1 MGHDK and CDR2 SYGVNS. V was trimmed by 3 bases and J by 10 bases, leaving 10 bases between them. The CDR3 loop spans 12 amino acids. CDR3 coding DNA: TGTGCCAGCAGTGATCTAGCGCAGGAGCAGTTCTTC. Protein sequence: CASSDLAQEQFF.

The gene calls are TRBV2 and TRBJ2-1; 11 bases agree with TRBD2. CDR3 length: 13 residues. Germline values: CDR1 SNHLY, CDR2 FYNNEI. Trimming cost V 8 bases and J 4 bases; bases outside gene matches: 1. Here the CDR3 reads CASGTSGYNEQFF. The DNA of the CDR3 is TGTGCCAGCGGGACTAGCGGTTACAATGAGCAGTTCTTC.